This T cell receptor (beta chain) was captured in a study of breast tumors, draining lymph nodes, adjacent tissues. Notes on the study in general: Most tumor T cells seemingly derive from lymph node, then expand in tumor. Tumor TCR diversity was below lymph nodes but above nontumor tissue.

Breast cancer patients provided tissue from their axillary draining lymph nodes. The germline V gene has CDR1 SEHNR and CDR2 FQNEAQ (reference sequence). The CDR3 length is 14 residues. V shed 1 base and J shed 0 bases, with 7 bases lying between them. This clonotype was detected ten times or more. The target antigen is unknown. TCRdb processed the multiplex PCR reads anew with MiXCR; each CDR3 protein has one entry. This sample has 100,000 or so distinct CDR3 sequences, with around 21% found just once. The sequenced sample was axillary lymph node tissue. The chain has TRBV7-9 and TRBJ2-7, with a possible D match to TRBD2 (5 bases). The source of this sequence is a female donor with breast cancer. Some clones in this sample may be carry-over from other donors' samples. For the CDR3, the DNA is TGTGCCAGCAGCTTAGTACGGGACTCCTACGAGCAGTACTTC. Translation gives CASSLVRDSYEQYF.